What follows are 11 T cell receptor beta chains derived from one specimen sequenced in a study of T cell responses to AZD1222 COVID-19 vaccine. Clones were sequenced by immunoSEQ multiplex PCR, and TCRdb holds only the in-frame ones, with some missing. The data contain around 94,000 clones, 85% to 90% of them seen just once; the ten biggest clones take up approximately 5%. The sample consisted of peripheral blood, taken on day 0 of AZD1222 vaccination. The receptors were gathered from an adult in good health.

The chain carries TRBV5-1 and TRBJ2-1; TRBD2 is a possible D gene (5 bases). V was pared by 6 bases and J by 0 bases, with 16 bases between. The CDR3 contains 16 residues. Germline lookup yields CDR1 SGHRS and CDR2 YFSETQ. CDR3 bases: TGCGCCAGCACCTGGACTCTGGGGAGCTCCTACAATGAGCAGTTCTTC. Its protein product is CASTWTLGSSYNEQFF.

This sequence joins TRBV7-2 and TRBJ1-1, with 7 bases identical to TRBD1. CDR1 and CDR2 from the germline V gene are SGHTA and FQGNSA. The CDR3 runs to 16 residues. V lost 6 bases to trimming and J lost 0 bases; unmatched junction nucleotides: 10. CDR3 coding DNA: TGTGCCAGCAGTTCCCCTGGGAGGGGGCTGAACACTGAAGCTTTCTTT. Its protein is CASSSPGRGLNTEAFF. The entire variable domain, with the rest obtained from reference TRBV7-2 and TRBJ1-1, is as follows: GAGVSQSPSNKVTEKGKDVELRCDPISGHTALYWYRQSLGQGLEFLIYFQGNSAPDKSGLPSDRFSAERTGGSVSTLTIQRTQQEDSAVYLCASSSPGRGLNTEAFFGQGTRLTVV.

The chain employs TRBV5-1 and TRBJ2-7; D gene unclear. Deletions cut 0 bases from V and 2 bases from J, with 6 bases between. In germline, CDR1 is SGHRS, CDR2 YFSETQ. The CDR3 runs to 13 residues. The CDR3 here is CASSLEGTYEQYF. CDR3 coding DNA: TGCGCCAGCAGCTTGGAGGGCACCTACGAGCAGTACTTC.

The V and J genes are TRBV5-1 and TRBJ2-1; D could derive from TRBD1 or TRBD2 (5 bases each). This CDR3 region has 15 residues. Germline V gene lookup returns CDR1 SGHRS and CDR2 YFSETQ. V dropped 3 bases and J dropped 3 bases, with 13 bases sitting between them. The CDR3 coding sequence is TGCGCCAGCAGCTCCACCGGGACGAACTACAATGAGCAGTTCTTC. This codes for CASSSTGTNYNEQFF.

This clone was counted once. The chain carries TRBV25-1 and TRBJ1-2, with D unresolved. Germline-derived CDR1 and CDR2 are MGHDK and SYGVNS. V was cut by 4 bases and J by 7 bases, with 13 bases left in between. The CDR3 spans 13 residues. The DNA of the CDR3 is TGTGCCAGCAGTGGATGGGAGAATACTGGCTACACCTTC. Protein product: CASSGWENTGYTF.

The V and J genes are TRBV3-1 (or the pseudogene TRBV3-2) and TRBJ2-6, with no clear D. Trimming stripped 0 bases from V and 2 bases from J, with 8 bases between. Germline loops: CDR1 LGHDT, CDR2 YNNKEL (reference sequence). The CDR3 spans 16 residues. CDR3 region: CASSQDRAAGANVLTF. CDR3 DNA sequence: TGTGCCAGCAGCCAAGATAGGGCAGCTGGGGCCAACGTCCTGACTTTC.

This sequence joins TRBV18 and TRBJ1-4; TRBD1 matches at 7 bases. Germline values: CDR1 KGHSH, CDR2 LQKENI. The V segment lost 6 bases and the J segment 6 bases; nucleotides outside the gene matches: 4. The CDR3 has 13 amino acids. CDR3 sequence: CASSTGRDEKLFF. The CDR3 bases are TGTGCCAGCTCGACAGGGCGGGATGAAAAACTGTTTTTT.

The chain links TRBV7-2 to TRBJ1-3, with 8 bases lining up with TRBD1. The CDR3 has 16 residues. From germline, CDR1 is SGHTA and CDR2 FQGNSA. Unmatched junction bases numbered 10, after V lost 5 bases and J lost 4 bases. CDR3 coding DNA: TGTGCCAGCAGCGCACCGGGACAGGTCCCCGGAAACACCATATATTTT. Its protein product is CASSAPGQVPGNTIYF.

The V call is TRBV3-1 (or the pseudogene TRBV3-2), the J call TRBJ2-2, with 8 positions matching TRBD2. The junction had 4 bases not matched to a gene; V was cut back by 1 base and J by 3 bases. The CDR3 sequence is 16 residues long. Looked up from germline, CDR1 is LGHDT and CDR2 is YNNKEL (reference sequence). CDR3 bases: TGTGCCAGCAGCCAAGTAAGCGGGAGTTACACCGGGGAGCTGTTTTTT. Protein: CASSQVSGSYTGELFF.

The V call is TRBV7-3, the J call TRBJ2-3; no clear D gene. Trimming cost V 4 bases and J 2 bases, with 16 bases left between them. Germline assignment: CDR1 SGHTA and CDR2 FQGTGA. CDR3 length: 16 amino acids. The CDR3 here is CASSSLPRSDTDTQYF. As DNA, the CDR3 is TGTGCCAGCAGCTCCCTTCCGAGGTCGGACACAGATACGCAGTATTTT. The full variable domain, rest sourced from reference TRBV7-3 and TRBJ2-3, is GAGVSQTPSNKVTEKGKYVELRCDPISGHTALYWYRQSLGQGPEFLIYFQGTGAADDSGLPNDRFFAVRPEGSVSTLKIQRTERGDSAVYLCASSSLPRSDTDTQYFGPGTRLTVL.

The chain is built from TRBV19 and TRBJ1-2; D not certain. This CDR3 is 12 amino acids long. Germline V gives CDR1 LNHDA, CDR2 SQIVND (reference sequence). V was pared by 3 bases and J by 7 bases, with 9 bases between. Here the CDR3 reads CASSMWAVGYTF. The CDR3 coding sequence is TGTGCCAGTAGTATGTGGGCTGTTGGCTACACCTTC.